A single sample gave rise to the 17 T cell receptor beta chains below, sequenced in a study of CD8 T cells in ankylosing spondylitis. General study points: Several highly homologous variants formed a TCR beta motif that appeared characteristic of ankylosing spondylitis blood.

One entry per CDR3 protein results from TCRdb running MiXCR on the 5' RACE reads. The sample has around 94,000 distinct CDR3 sequences; approximately 8.9% are singletons. No antigen has been assigned to these receptors. The sample consisted of blood, either unsorted or a sorted T cell fraction (not recorded which). The receptors here all came from a male donor with ankylosing spondylitis.

This clonotype was detected a few times. The chain recombines TRBV6-6 with TRBJ2-5; D gene uncertain. Trimming removed 9 bases at V and 5 bases at J, with 10 bases between. Per the germline V gene, CDR1 is MNHNY and CDR2 is SVGAGI (reference sequence). The CDR3 loop spans 11 amino acids. The CDR3 bases are TGTGCCAGGGCAGGCTGTGAGACCCAGTACTTC. Protein sequence: CARAGCETQYF.

This clonotype was observed at least ten times. V gene TRBV6-2 or TRBV6-3 combines with J gene TRBJ1-2; 7 bases agree with TRBD1. The CDR3 runs 14 residues. J was trimmed by 4 bases and V by 6 bases; bases with no gene match: 8. CDR1 and CDR2 (germline): MNHEY, SVGEGT. The CDR3 DNA follows: TGTGCCAGCAGAGGGGGCGCCGGGTTCTATGGCTACACCTTC. This translates into CASRGGAGFYGYTF.

This clonotype showed up just a few times. CDR3 in amino acids: CASSLDLGRSPLHF. The CDR3 DNA reads TGCGCCAGCAGCCTGGACCTGGGGAGATCACCCCTCCACTTT. V and J are TRBV5-1 and TRBJ1-6; D gene uncertain. With 4 bases removed from V and 10 bases from J, the gap between germline ends came to 15 bases. The CDR3 loop spans 14 amino acids. From germline, CDR1 is SGHRS and CDR2 YFSETQ.

The gene calls are TRBV5-4 and TRBJ1-2, with D perhaps matching TRBD1 (6 bases). Germline CDR1 reads SGHNT; CDR2 reads YYREEE (reference sequence). Trimming stripped 0 bases from V and 3 bases from J, with 12 bases between. The CDR3 is made up of 15 amino acids. The CDR3 is CASSLDSGEYYGYTF. As DNA, the CDR3 is TGTGCCAGCAGCTTGGATTCAGGGGAGTACTATGGCTACACCTTC.

This clonotype was counted ten times or more. The chain recombines TRBV6-2 or TRBV6-3 with TRBJ2-1; D is possibly TRBD2 (5 bases). CDR3 length: 14 amino acids. The V end was cut by 0 bases, the J end by 6 bases, with 9 bases between. In germline, CDR1 is MNHEY, CDR2 SVGEGT. CDR3 bases: TGTGCCAGCAGTTACTCGACCAGCGGCAATGAGCAGTTCTTC. Protein sequence: CASSYSTSGNEQFF.

The CDR3 coding sequence is TGTGCCAGCAGCTTAGCCGGAAACTACGAGCAGTACTTC. Protein: CASSLAGNYEQYF. V usage is TRBV7-8 and J usage is TRBJ2-7; D is unclear. Trimming shortened V by 0 bases and J by 3 bases, and 6 bases separated the two germline ends. There are 13 residues in the CDR3. The germline gives CDR1 SGHVS, CDR2 FQNEAQ.

The sample holds a few counts of this clonotype. The chain combines TRBV7-9 with TRBJ2-7; D is tentatively TRBD1 or TRBD2 (6 bases each). The CDR3 totals 15 residues. V shed 5 bases and J shed 6 bases, with 20 bases lying between them. CDR1 is SEHNR and CDR2 is FQNEAQ in the germline V gene (reference sequence). CDR3 region: CASSPTDRGVSEQYF. CDR3 DNA sequence: TGTGCCAGCAGCCCCACCGATAGGGGGGTTAGCGAGCAGTACTTC.

This clonotype was counted at least ten times. The chain recombines TRBV12-3 or TRBV12-4 with TRBJ2-1; 10 bases line up with TRBD2. This CDR3 contains 15 residues. Trimming removed 1 base from V and 4 bases from J; junction bases left unmatched: 1. The DNA of the CDR3 is TGTGCCAGCAGTTTAGAGGGACTAGCGTACAATGAGCAGTTCTTC. It codes for CASSLEGLAYNEQFF.

The genes are TRBV3-1 and TRBJ2-5; 12 bases are shared with TRBD2. The CDR3 sequence is 15 residues long. The V segment lost 4 bases and the J segment 5 bases; nucleotides outside the gene matches: 5. Germline values: CDR1 LGHDT, CDR2 YNNKEL (reference sequence). This CDR3 reads CASSPSGRAFETQYF. CDR3 in DNA: TGTGCCAGCAGCCCTAGCGGGAGGGCATTTGAGACCCAGTACTTC.

This clonotype has a handful of counts. The chain recombines TRBV20-1 with TRBJ2-1; maybe TRBD2 (6 bases). Germline V lookup: CDR1 DFQATT, CDR2 SNEGSKA (reference sequence). V was pared by 6 bases and J by 4 bases, with 16 bases between. The CDR3 spans 14 residues. This CDR3 reads CSAPPRRGYNEQFF. CDR3 DNA sequence: TGCAGTGCCCCGCCCCGGCGGGGATACAATGAGCAGTTCTTC.

This clonotype was found a few times. The rearrangement uses TRBV3-1 and TRBJ2-6, with 9 bases fitting TRBD2. V dropped 0 bases and J dropped 0; count of bases not matched to a gene: 3. Germline lookup yields CDR1 LGHDT and CDR2 YNNKEL (reference sequence). The CDR3 runs 18 residues. Written as DNA, the CDR3 is TGTGCCAGCAGCCAAGAAGCGGGAGGTTCCTCTGGGGCCAACGTCCTGACTTTC. Translating it yields CASSQEAGGSSGANVLTF.

This clonotype was counted many times. The V and J genes are TRBV12-5 and TRBJ1-4; D is perhaps TRBD1 (6 bases). Between the trimmed V and J ends, which lost 4 bases and 3 bases, there was a span of 21 bases. Germline V lookup: CDR1 LGHNT, CDR2 FRNRAP. The CDR3 loop spans 18 amino acids. The CDR3 loop reads CASGSPDTTGLSNEKLFF. CDR3 nucleotides: TGTGCTAGTGGTTCCCCGGATACCACAGGGTTATCTAATGAAAAACTGTTTTTT.

In its sample, this clonotype was seen many times. The rearrangement joins TRBV5-1 to TRBJ2-1, with TRBD2 identical over 14 bases. Per the germline V gene, CDR1 is SGHRS and CDR2 is YFSETQ. V trimming: 0 bases; J trimming: 8 bases; junction bases outside the gene matches: 1. This CDR3 has 15 residues. The CDR3 sequence: CASSLVGLAGDEQFF. CDR3 DNA: TGCGCCAGCAGCTTGGTGGGACTAGCGGGAGATGAGCAGTTCTTC.

The chain carries TRBV6-5 and TRBJ1-1, with TRBD1 matching 8 bases. This CDR3 contains 16 residues. The J segment lost 0 bases and the V segment lost 0 bases, leaving 3 bases of the junction unmatched. Germline CDR1 MNHEY, CDR2 SVGAGI. Here the CDR3 DNA reads TGTGCCAGCAGTTACTCGACAGGGGAGGTGAACACTGAAGCTTTCTTT. This gives the protein CASSYSTGEVNTEAFF.

There are a few counts of this clonotype. This chain links TRBV10-3 with TRBJ2-6; unclear D gene. The CDR3 consists of 12 residues. V gave up 10 bases and J gave up 6 bases, with 10 bases separating them. Per the germline V gene, CDR1 is ENHRY and CDR2 is SYGVKD. The CDR3 sequence: CATTHEANVLTF. CDR3 DNA sequence: TGTGCCACCACTCATGAGGCCAACGTCCTGACTTTC.

This clonotype has at least ten counts. The chain has TRBV9 and TRBJ2-7; D perhaps matches TRBD1 (7 bases). CDR1 and CDR2 (germline): SGDLS, YYNGEE. This CDR3 spans 12 amino acids. With 7 bases removed from V and 6 bases from J, the gap between germline ends came to 14 bases. The CDR3 sequence: CASGAGGLEQYF. The DNA of the CDR3 is TGTGCCAGCGGGGCAGGGGGACTCGAGCAGTACTTC. Full variable domain (missing parts from reference TRBV9 and TRBJ2-7): DSGVTQTPKHLITATGQRVTLRCSPRSGDLSVYWYQQSLDQGLQFLIQYYNGEERAKGNILERFSAQQFPDLHSELNLSSLELGDSALYFCASGAGGLEQYFGPGTRLTVT.

The gene calls are TRBV11-2 and TRBJ2-2, with 10 bases fitting TRBD2. The CDR3 runs to 16 residues. Germline lookup yields CDR1 SGHAT and CDR2 FQNNGV. J was trimmed by 6 bases and V by 0 bases; bases with no gene match: 4. CDR3 loop: CASSLENSGRPGELFF. The CDR3 DNA is TGTGCCAGCAGCTTAGAGAATAGCGGGAGGCCCGGGGAGCTGTTTTTT.